This T cell receptor (beta chain) was captured in a study of cytomegalovirus exposure and HLA in healthy donors. General study findings and limits: A later analysis, which compared TCR beta chains of equal frequency, found the HLA-associated ones more clonally expanded. Within an earlier analysis, most TCR beta V segments proved productive either about 87% or about 30% of the time. Later analysis associated a missense DCLRE1C variant with TCR beta V- and J-gene trimming. Analyzed later, association rates of TCRs varied across HLA loci, with DRB1 most and HLA-C fewest.

The CDR3 length is 16 residues. The germline V gene has CDR1 MGHRA and CDR2 YSYEKL. The ends were cut back, 0 bases at V and 0 bases at J, with 12 bases in the middle. The PCR had 60 Vbeta and 13 Jbeta primers. Repertoires were generated with immunoSEQ multiplex PCR, while TCRdb's copy carries only in-frame clones and drops some. This table holds about 110,000 clones, around three quarters found once. Turning to this clone: Its antigen is unknown.

The material sequenced was PBMCs. The source is a man aged 50 to 59 in good health and CMV-seropositive. This chain connects TRBV4-1 to TRBJ2-7; possibly TRBD2 for D (5 bases). The CDR3 DNA sequence: TGCGCCAGCAGCCAAGAGGGGAGAGGTAGCTCCTACGAGCAGTACTTC. Amino acids: CASSQEGRGSSYEQYF.